The sequence of this T cell receptor (beta chain) was determined in a study of cytomegalovirus exposure and HLA in healthy donors. Germline V gene data show CDR1 as SGHRS and CDR2 as YFSETQ. Trimming took 0 bases from V and 7 from J; bases not matched to a gene: 5. This CDR3 spans 16 amino acids. In this sample, this clone turned up a few times. PCR primers comprised 60 Vbeta and 13 Jbeta primers. This table comes from immunoSEQ multiplex PCR, and its TCRdb copy is limited to in-frame clones, with some not included. This table has 150,000 to 200,000 clones, approximately 73% appearing once. The chain has TRBV5-1 and TRBJ1-6, with 9 bases fitting TRBD1. Sample: PBMCs. This TCR was sampled from a man aged 45-65 years in good health and CMV-seronegative. This chain's CDR3 is CASSLDPTGGNSPLHF. CDR3 nucleotide sequence: TGCGCCAGCAGCTTGGATCCGACAGGGGGAAATTCACCCCTCCACTTT.